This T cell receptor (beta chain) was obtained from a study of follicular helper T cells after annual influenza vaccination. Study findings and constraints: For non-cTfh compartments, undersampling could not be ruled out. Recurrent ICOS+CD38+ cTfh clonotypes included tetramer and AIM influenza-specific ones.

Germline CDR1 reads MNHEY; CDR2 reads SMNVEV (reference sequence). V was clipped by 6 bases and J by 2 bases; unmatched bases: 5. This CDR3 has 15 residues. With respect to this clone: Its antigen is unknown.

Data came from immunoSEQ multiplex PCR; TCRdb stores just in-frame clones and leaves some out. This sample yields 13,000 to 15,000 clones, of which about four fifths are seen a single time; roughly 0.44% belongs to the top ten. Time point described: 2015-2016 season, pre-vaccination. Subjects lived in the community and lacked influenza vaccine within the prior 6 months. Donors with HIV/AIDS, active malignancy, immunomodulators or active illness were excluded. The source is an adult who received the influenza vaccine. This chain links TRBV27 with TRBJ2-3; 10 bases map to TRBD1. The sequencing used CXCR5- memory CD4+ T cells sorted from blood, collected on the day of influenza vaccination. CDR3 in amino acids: CASRGGQGFTDTQYF. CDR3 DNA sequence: TGTGCCAGCAGGGGGGGACAGGGGTTCACAGATACGCAGTATTTT.